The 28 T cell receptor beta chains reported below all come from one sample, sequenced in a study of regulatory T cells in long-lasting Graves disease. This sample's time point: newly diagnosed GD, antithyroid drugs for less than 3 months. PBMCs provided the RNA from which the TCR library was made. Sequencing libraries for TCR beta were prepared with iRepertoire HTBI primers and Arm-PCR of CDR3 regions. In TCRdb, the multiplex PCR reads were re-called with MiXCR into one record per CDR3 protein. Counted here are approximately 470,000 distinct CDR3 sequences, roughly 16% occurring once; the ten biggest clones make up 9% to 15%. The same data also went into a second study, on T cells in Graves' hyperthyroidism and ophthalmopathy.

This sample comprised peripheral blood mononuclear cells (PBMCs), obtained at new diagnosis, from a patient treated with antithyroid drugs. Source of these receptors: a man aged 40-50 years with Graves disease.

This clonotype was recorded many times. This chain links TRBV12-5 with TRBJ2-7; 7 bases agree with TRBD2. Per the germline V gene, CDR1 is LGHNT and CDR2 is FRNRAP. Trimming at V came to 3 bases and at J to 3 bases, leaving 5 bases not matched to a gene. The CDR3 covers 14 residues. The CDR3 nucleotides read TGTGCTAGTGGTTTTGCGGGAGTGGGCTACGAGCAGTACTTC. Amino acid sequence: CASGFAGVGYEQYF.

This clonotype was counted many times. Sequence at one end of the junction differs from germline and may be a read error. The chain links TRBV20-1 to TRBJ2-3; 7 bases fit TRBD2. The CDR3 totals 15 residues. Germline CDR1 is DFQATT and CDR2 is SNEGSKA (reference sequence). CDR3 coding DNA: TGCAGTGCCCTAAGACAGCGGGGAGGCCCAGATATGCAGTATTTT. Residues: CSALRQRGGPDMQYF.

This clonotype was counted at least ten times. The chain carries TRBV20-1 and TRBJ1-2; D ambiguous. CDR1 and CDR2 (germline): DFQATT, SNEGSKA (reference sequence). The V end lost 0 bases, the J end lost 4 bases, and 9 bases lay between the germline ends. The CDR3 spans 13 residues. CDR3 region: CSARDSERYGYTF. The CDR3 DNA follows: TGCAGTGCTAGAGATTCGGAGCGCTATGGCTACACCTTC.

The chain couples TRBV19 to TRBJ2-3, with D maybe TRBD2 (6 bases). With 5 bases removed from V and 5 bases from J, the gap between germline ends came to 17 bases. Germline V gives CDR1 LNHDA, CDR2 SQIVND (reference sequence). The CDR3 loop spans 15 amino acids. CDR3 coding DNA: TGTGCCAGTAGTGCCCACGGGGGACGGGGAGATACGCAGTATTTT. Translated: CASSAHGGRGDTQYF.

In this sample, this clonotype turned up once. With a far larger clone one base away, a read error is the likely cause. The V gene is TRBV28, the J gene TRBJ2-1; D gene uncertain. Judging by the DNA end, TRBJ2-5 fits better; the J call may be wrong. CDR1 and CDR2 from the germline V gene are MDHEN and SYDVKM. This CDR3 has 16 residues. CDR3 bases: TGTGCCAGCAGAGACAAGGACGGCCCCCCCGGAGAGACCCAGTACTTC. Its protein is CASRDKDGPPGETQYF.

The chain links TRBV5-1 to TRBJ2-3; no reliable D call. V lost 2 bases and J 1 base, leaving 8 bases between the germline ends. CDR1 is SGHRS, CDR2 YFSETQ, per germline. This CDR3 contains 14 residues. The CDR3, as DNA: TGCGCCAGCAGCTTAACCAAGGGCACAGATACGCAGTATTTT. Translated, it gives CASSLTKGTDTQYF.

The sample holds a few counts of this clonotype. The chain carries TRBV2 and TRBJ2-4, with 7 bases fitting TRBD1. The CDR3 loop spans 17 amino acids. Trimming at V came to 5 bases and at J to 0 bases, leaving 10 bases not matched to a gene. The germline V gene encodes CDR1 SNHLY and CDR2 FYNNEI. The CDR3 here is CASSTDRSQLAKNIQYF. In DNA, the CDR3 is TGTGCCAGCAGTACGGACAGGTCTCAACTAGCCAAAAACATTCAGTACTTC.

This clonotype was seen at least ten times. The CDR3 loop reads CSQGAPGLRADTQYF. CDR3 DNA: TGCAGCCAGGGAGCTCCAGGCCTCCGGGCAGATACGCAGTATTTT. J is TRBJ2-3 and V is TRBV20-1, with D tentatively TRBD1 or TRBD2 (5 bases each). The CDR3 contains 15 residues. Per the germline V gene, CDR1 is DFQATT and CDR2 is SNEGSKA (reference sequence).

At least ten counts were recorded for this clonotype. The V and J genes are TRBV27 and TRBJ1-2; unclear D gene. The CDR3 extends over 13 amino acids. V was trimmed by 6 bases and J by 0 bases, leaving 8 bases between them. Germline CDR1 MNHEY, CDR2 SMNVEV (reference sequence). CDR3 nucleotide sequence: TGTGCCAGCAGCCTTCGGTCTAACTATGGCTACACCTTC. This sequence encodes CASSLRSNYGYTF.

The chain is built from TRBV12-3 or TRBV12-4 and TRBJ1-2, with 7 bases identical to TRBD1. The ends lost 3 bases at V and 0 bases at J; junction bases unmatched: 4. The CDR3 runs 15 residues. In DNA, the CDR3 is TGTGCCAGCAGTTTGGAGACAGGGACTAACTATGGCTACACCTTC. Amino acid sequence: CASSLETGTNYGYTF.

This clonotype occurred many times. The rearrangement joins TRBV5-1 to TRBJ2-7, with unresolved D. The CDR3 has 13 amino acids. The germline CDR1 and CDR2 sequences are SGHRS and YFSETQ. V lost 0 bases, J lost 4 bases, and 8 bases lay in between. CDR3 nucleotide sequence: TGCGCCAGCAGCTTGGCCCAGTTTTACGAGCAGTACTTC. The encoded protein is CASSLAQFYEQYF. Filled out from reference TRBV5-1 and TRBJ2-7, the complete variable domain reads KAGVTQTPRYLIKTRGQQVTLSCSPISGHRSVSWYQQTPGQGLQFLFEYFSETQRNKGNFPGRFSGRQFSNSRSEMNVSTLELGDSALYLCASSLAQFYEQYFGPGTRLTVT.

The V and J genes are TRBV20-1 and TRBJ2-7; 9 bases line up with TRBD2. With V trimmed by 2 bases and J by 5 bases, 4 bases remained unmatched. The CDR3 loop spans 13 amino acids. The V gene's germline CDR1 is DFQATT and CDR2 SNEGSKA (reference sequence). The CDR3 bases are TGCAGTGCTAGACCTAGCGGGATCCACGAGCAGTACTTC. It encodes CSARPSGIHEQYF.

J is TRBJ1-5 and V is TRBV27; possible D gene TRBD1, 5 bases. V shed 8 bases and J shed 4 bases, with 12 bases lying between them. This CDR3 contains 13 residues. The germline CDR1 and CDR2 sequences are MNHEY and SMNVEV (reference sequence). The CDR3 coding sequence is TGTGCCAGCCGTGACAGCCTGAATCAGCCCCAGCATTTT. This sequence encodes CASRDSLNQPQHF.

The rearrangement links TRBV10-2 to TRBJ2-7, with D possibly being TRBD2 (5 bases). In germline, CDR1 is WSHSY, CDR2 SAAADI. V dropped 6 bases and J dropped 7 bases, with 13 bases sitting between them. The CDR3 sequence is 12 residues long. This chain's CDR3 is CASSEVRGEQYF. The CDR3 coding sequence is TGCGCCAGCAGCGAAGTTCGCGGGGAGCAGTACTTC.

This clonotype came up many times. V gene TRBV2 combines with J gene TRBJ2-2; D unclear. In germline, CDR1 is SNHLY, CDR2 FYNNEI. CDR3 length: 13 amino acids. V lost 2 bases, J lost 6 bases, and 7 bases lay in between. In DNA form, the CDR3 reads TGTGCCAGCAGTGAATTAGGGTCCGGGGAGCTGTTTTTT. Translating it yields CASSELGSGELFF.

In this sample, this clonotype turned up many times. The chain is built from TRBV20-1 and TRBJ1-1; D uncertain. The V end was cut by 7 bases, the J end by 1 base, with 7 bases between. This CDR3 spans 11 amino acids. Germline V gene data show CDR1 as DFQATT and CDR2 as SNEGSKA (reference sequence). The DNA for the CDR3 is TGCAGTGTTTTCGAGAACACTGAAGCTTTCTTT. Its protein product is CSVFENTEAFF.

The CDR3, as DNA: TGCAGTGCTAGACCTAGAACGGCCAACCTAGCTCGCCCAGATACGCAGTATTTT. It codes for CSARPRTANLARPDTQYF. The rearrangement links TRBV20-1 to TRBJ2-3, with a weak D call TRBD2 (5 bases). Trimming stripped 2 bases from V and 4 bases from J, with 25 bases between. Germline V gene data show CDR1 as DFQATT and CDR2 as SNEGSKA (reference sequence). This CDR3 contains 18 residues.

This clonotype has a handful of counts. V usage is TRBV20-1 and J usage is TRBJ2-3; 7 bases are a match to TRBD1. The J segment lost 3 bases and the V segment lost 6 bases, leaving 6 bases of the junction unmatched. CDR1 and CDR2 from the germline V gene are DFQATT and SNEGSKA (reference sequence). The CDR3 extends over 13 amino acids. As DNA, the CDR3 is TGCAGTGCCCGCAGACAGGGAACAGATACGCAGTATTTT. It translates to CSARRQGTDTQYF.

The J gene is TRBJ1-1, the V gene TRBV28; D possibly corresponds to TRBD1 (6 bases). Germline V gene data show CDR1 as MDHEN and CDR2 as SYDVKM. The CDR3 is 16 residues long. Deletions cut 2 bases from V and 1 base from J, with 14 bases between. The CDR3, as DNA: TGTGCCAGCAGTTTACCTTTGGGGGCAGCGAACACTGAAGCTTTCTTT. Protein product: CASSLPLGAANTEAFF.

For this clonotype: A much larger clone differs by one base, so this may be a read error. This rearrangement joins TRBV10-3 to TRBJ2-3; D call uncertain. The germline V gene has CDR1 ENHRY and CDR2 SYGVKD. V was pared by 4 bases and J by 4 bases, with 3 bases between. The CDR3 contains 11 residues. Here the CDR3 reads CAISGADTQYF. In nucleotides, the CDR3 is TGTGCCATCAGTGGGGCAGATACGCAGTATTTT.

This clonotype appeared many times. In DNA form, the CDR3 reads TGTGCCATCAGTGAGTCGAAAACAGCACAAGAGACCCAGTACTTC. Amino acid sequence: CAISESKTAQETQYF. The V and J genes are TRBV10-3 and TRBJ2-5; D remains ambiguous. The CDR3 length is 15 residues. The V end was cut by 0 bases, the J end by 2 bases, with 10 bases between. CDR1 ENHRY and CDR2 SYGVKD come from the germline V gene.

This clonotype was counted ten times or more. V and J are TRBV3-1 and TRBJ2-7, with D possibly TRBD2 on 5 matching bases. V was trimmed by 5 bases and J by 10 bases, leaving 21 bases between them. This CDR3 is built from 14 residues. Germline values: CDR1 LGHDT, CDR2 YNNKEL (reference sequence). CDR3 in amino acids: CASSEYPAAGAQYF. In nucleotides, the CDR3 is TGTGCCAGCAGCGAGTATCCCGCCGCGGGCGCTCAGTACTTC.

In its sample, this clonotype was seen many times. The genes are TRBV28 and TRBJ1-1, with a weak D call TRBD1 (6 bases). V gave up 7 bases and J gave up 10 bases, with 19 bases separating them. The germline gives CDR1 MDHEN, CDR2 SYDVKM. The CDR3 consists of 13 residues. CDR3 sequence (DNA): TGTGCCAGCACCCTAAGGGGGGTGCTTCCAGCTTTCTTT. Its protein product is CASTLRGVLPAFF.

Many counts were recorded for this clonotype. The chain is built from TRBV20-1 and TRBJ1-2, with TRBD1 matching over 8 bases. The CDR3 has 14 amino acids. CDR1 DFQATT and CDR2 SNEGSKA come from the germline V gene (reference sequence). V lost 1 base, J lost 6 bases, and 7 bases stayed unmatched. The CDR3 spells CSARVKTTGDGYTF. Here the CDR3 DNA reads TGCAGTGCTAGAGTTAAAACGACAGGGGATGGCTACACCTTC.

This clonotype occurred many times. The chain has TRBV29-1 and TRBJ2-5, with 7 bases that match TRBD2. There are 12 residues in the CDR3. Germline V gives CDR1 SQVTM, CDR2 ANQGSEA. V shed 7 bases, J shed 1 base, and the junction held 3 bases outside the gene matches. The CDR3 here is CSDQRGQETQYF. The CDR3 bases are TGCAGCGATCAGCGGGGCCAAGAGACCCAGTACTTC.

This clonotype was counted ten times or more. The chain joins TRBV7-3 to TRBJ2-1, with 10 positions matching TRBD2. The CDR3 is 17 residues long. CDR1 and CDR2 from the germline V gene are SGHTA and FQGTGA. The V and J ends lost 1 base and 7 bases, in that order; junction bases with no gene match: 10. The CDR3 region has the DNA TGTGCCAGCAGCTTAAGGGCTAGCGGGAGAGAAAGAAATGAGCAGTTCTTC. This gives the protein CASSLRASGRERNEQFF. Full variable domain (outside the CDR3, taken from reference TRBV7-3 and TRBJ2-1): GAGVSQTPSNKVTEKGKYVELRCDPISGHTALYWYRQSLGQGPEFLIYFQGTGAADDSGLPNDRFFAVRPEGSVSTLKIQRTERGDSAVYLCASSLRASGRERNEQFFGPGTRLTVL.

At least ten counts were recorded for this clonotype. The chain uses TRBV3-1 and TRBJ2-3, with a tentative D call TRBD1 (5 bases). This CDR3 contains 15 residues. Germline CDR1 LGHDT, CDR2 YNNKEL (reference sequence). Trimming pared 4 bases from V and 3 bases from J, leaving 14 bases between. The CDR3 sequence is CASSLRPAGTDTQYF. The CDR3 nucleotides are TGTGCCAGCAGCCTACGACCAGCAGGGACAGATACGCAGTATTTT.

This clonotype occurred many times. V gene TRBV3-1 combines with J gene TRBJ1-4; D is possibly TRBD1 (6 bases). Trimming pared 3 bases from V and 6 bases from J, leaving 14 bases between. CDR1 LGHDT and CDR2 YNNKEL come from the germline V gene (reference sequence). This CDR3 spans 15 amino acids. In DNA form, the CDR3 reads TGTGCCAGCAGCCAGCCCGCGGGGGCAGATGAAAAACTGTTTTTT. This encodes CASSQPAGADEKLFF.